This TCR beta chain was retrieved from a study of cytomegalovirus exposure and HLA in healthy donors. Across the whole study: Within the Caucasian-associated ancestry cluster were around four fifths of the roughly 400 genotyped donors.

The study ran its PCR with 60 Vbeta and 13 Jbeta primers. Sequenced by immunoSEQ multiplex PCR; TCRdb stores in-frame clones only, minus some. The sample gives 200,000 or so clones, 70% to 85% of which show up once; roughly 0.098% is in the top ten. Study-wide points: Most subjects had HLA-A and HLA-B alleles reportedly predicted accurately by TCR beta sequences.

On this clone: What it binds is unknown.

The sequencing sample was made of PBMCs. The clonotype was recovered from a boy younger than 10 in good health and CMV-seronegative.

The CDR3 spells CASSDSSPLHF. CDR3 coding DNA: TGTGCCAGCAGCGACAGTTCACCCCTCCACTTT. The rearrangement uses TRBV6-1 and TRBJ1-6; weak D call: TRBD1 (5 bases). Germline lookup yields CDR1 MNHNS and CDR2 SASEGT. V lost 6 bases and J lost 9, with 6 bases in between. This CDR3 is built from 11 residues.